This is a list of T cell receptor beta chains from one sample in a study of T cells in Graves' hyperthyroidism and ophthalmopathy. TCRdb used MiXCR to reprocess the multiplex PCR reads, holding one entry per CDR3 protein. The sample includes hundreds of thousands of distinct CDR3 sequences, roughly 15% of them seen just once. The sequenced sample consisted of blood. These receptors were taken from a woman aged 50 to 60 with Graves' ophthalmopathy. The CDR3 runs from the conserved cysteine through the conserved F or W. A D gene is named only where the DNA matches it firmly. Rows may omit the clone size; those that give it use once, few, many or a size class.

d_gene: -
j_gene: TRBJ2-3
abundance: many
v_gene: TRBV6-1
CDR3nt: TGTGCCAGCACCCAGCTAGGCACAGATACGCAGTATTTT
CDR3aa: CASTQLGTDTQYF

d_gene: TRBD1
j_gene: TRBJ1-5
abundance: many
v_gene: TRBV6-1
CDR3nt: TGTGCCAGCAGTAATCAGGGGGTTAATCAGCCCCAGCATTTT
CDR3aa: CASSNQGVNQPQHF

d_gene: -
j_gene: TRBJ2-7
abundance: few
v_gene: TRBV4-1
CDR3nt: TGCGCCAGCAGCCAACATCCACTAGGGACGGCAAGCTCCTACGAGCAGTACTTC
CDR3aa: CASSQHPLGTASSYEQYF

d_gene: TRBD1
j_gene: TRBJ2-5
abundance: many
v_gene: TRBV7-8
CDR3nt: TGTGCCAGCAGCCCAGGACAGGGGGCCTTGGAGACCCAGTACTTC
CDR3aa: CASSPGQGALETQYF

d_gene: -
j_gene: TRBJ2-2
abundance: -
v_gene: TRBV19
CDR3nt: TGTGCCAGTAGTTATGGGGTCGGCGGGGAGCTGTTTTTT
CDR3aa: CASSYGVGGELFF

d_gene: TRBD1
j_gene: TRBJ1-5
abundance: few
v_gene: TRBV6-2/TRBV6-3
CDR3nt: TGTGCCAGCACGGACAGGGGTTCCTATCAGCCCCAGCATTTT
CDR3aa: CASTDRGSYQPQHF

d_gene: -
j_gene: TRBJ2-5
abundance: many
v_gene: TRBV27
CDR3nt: TGTGCCAGCAGTTTATTGTACGGGAACCAAGAGACCCAGTACTTC
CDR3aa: CASSLLYGNQETQYF

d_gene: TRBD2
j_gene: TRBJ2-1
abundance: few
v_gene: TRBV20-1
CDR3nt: TGCAGTGCTAGTCGGGGACTAGCGCCAAACAATGAGCAGTTCTTC
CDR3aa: CSASRGLAPNNEQFF

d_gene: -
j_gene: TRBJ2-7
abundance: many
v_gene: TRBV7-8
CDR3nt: TGTGCCAGCAGCTTAGTGTCTAGGCAGGGAGATTACGAGCAGTACTTC
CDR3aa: CASSLVSRQGDYEQYF

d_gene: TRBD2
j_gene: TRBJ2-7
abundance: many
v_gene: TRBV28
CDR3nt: TGTGCCAGCAGTTTACAAATAGCGGGAGAGACCCTCTACGAGCAGTACTTC
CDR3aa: CASSLQIAGETLYEQYF